These 8 T cell receptor beta chains came from one sample sequenced in a study of control samples from healthy donors and cancer patients. The assay was immunoSEQ multiplex PCR, and TCRdb's table has in-frame clones only and misses some. The sample lists about 110,000 clones; roughly 90% were seen once. The specimen sequenced was blood. The receptors stem from a woman between 45 and 60 years old in good health.

The rearrangement uses TRBV19 and TRBJ1-2; 7 positions match TRBD1. V was clipped by 5 bases and J by 2 bases; unmatched bases: 14. CDR1 is LNHDA and CDR2 is SQIVND in the germline V gene (reference sequence). The CDR3 is made up of 17 amino acids. The CDR3 spells CASSARDSLAVNYGYTF. Written as DNA, the CDR3 is TGTGCCAGTAGTGCCCGGGACAGTCTCGCCGTAAACTATGGCTACACCTTC.

The chain is built from TRBV9 and TRBJ2-5; perhaps TRBD2 as D (6 bases). Per germline, CDR1 SGDLS and CDR2 YYNGEE. V lost 0 bases and J lost 2, with 14 bases in between. The CDR3 sequence is 16 residues long. DNA for the CDR3: TGTGCCAGCAGCGTAGGGCTGGCAGGGACTCAAGAGACCCAGTACTTC. It translates to CASSVGLAGTQETQYF.

J is TRBJ1-1 and V is TRBV2; D not resolved. The length of the CDR3 is 15 residues. Germline values: CDR1 SNHLY, CDR2 FYNNEI. V was cut by 4 bases and J by 4 bases, with 16 bases left in between. The CDR3 loop reads CASSASVALRTEAFF. CDR3 coding DNA: TGTGCCAGCAGTGCCTCCGTCGCGCTCCGCACTGAAGCTTTCTTT. Drawing the rest from reference TRBV2 and TRBJ1-1, the complete variable domain is EPEVTQTPSHQVTQMGQEVILRCVPISNHLYFYWYRQILGQKVEFLVSFYNNEISEKSEIFDDQFSVERPDGSNFTLKIRSTKLEDSAMYFCASSASVALRTEAFFGQGTRLTVV.

V is TRBV27 and J is TRBJ2-1, with D perhaps matching TRBD2 (6 bases). The CDR3 runs to 15 residues. Germline V gene data show CDR1 as MNHEY and CDR2 as SMNVEV (reference sequence). V lost 5 bases to trimming and J lost 5 bases, with 16 bases between them. CDR3 residues: CASSLNPGLHNEQFF. In nucleotides, the CDR3 is TGTGCCAGCAGTCTTAACCCGGGACTGCACAATGAGCAGTTCTTC.

The chain links TRBV6-2 or TRBV6-3 to TRBJ1-1; D remains unclear. Trimming pared 0 bases from V and 4 bases from J, leaving 15 bases between. The CDR3 runs to 16 residues. Germline V lookup: CDR1 MNHEY, CDR2 SVGEGT. CDR3 residues: CASSYSVMEGGTEAFF. The CDR3 DNA reads as TGTGCCAGCAGTTACTCCGTGATGGAGGGCGGCACTGAAGCTTTCTTT.

J is TRBJ2-2 and V is TRBV5-1; D possibly corresponds to TRBD2 (5 bases). The CDR3 has 15 residues. Germline values: CDR1 SGHRS, CDR2 YFSETQ. Trimming took 1 base from V and 6 from J, leaving 13 bases between them. The CDR3, as DNA: TGCGCCAGCAGCTTGAGGGTCCAGGAGGCCGGGGAGCTGTTTTTT. Encoded protein: CASSLRVQEAGELFF.

The chain couples TRBV28 to TRBJ2-3; D gene ambiguous. V was pared by 7 bases and J by 4 bases, with 12 bases between. CDR3 length: 13 residues. Germline loops: CDR1 MDHEN, CDR2 SYDVKM. CDR3 region: CASTLGGSDTQYF. The CDR3 nucleotides are TGTGCCAGCACCCTCGGTGGTTCAGATACGCAGTATTTT.

The chain employs TRBV9 and TRBJ2-2, with 7 bases lining up with TRBD2. The CDR3 contains 14 residues. Trimming removed 7 bases from V and 6 bases from J; junction bases left unmatched: 9. The germline V gene encodes CDR1 SGDLS and CDR2 YYNGEE. The CDR3 sequence: CASAGGGRAGELFF. In DNA, the CDR3 is TGTGCCAGCGCCGGCGGAGGGAGGGCCGGGGAGCTGTTTTTT.